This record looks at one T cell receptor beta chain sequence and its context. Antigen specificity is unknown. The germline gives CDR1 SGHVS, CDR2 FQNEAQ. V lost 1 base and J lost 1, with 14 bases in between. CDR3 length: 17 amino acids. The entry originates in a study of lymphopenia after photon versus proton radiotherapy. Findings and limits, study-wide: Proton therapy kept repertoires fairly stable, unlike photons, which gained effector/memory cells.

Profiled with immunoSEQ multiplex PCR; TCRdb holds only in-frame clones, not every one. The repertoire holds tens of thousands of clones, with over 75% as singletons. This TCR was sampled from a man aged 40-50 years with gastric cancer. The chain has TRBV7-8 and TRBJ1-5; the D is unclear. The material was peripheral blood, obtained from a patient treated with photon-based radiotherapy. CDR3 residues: CASSLGGRRNSNQPQHF. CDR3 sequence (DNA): TGTGCCAGCAGCTTAGGTGGCCGAAGGAACAGCAATCAGCCCCAGCATTTT.